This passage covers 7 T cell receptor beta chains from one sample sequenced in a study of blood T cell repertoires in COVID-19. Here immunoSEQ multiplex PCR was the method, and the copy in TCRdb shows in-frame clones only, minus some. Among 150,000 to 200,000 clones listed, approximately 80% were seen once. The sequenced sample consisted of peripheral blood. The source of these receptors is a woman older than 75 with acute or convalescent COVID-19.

The CDR3 bases are TGTGCCAGCAGGGCCTCCGGGACAACGAACACCGGGGAGCTGTTTTTT. Translation: CASRASGTTNTGELFF. The rearrangement links TRBV27 to TRBJ2-2; D might be TRBD1 (6 bases). CDR3 length: 16 residues. Deletions cut 6 bases from V and 0 bases from J, with 14 bases between. Germline values: CDR1 MNHEY, CDR2 SMNVEV (reference sequence).

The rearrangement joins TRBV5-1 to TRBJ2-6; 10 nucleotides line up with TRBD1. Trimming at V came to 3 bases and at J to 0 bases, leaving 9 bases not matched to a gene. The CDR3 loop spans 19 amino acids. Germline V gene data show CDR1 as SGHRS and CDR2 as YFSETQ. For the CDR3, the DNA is TGCGCCAGCAGCTCTCCGGGACAGGGGCATCTCTCTGGGGCCAACGTCCTGACTTTC. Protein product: CASSSPGQGHLSGANVLTF.

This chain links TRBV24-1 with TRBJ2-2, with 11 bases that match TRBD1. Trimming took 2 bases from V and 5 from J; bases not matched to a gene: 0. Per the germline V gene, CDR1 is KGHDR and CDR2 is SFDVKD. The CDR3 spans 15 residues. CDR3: CATSDWDRGTGELFF. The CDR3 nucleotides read TGTGCCACCAGTGATTGGGACAGGGGGACCGGGGAGCTGTTTTTT.

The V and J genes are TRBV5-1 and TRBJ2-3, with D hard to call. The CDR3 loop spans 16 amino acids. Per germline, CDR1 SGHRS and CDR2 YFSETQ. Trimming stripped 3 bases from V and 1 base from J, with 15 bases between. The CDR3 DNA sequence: TGCGCCAGCAGCTCGGAATTGTACCGGGGCACAGATACGCAGTATTTT. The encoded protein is CASSSELYRGTDTQYF.

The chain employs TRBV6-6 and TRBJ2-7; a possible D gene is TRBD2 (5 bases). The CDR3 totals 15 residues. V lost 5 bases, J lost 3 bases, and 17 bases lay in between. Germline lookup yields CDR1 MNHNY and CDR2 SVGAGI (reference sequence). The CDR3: CASSLDRGNGYEQYF. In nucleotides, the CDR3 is TGTGCCAGCAGTCTCGATCGGGGAAACGGCTACGAGCAGTACTTC.

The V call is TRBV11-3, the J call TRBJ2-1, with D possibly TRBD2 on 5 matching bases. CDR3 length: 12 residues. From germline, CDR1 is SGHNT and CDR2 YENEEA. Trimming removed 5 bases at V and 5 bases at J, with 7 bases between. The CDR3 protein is CASSAGDNEQFF. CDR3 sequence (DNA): TGTGCCAGCAGCGCCGGGGACAATGAGCAGTTCTTC.

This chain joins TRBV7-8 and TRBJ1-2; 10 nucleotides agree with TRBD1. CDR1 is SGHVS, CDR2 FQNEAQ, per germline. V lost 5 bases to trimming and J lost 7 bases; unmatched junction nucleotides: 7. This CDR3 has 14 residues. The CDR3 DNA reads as TGTGCCAGCAGCACGACCGGGACAGGGGTTGGCTACACCTTC. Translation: CASSTTGTGVGYTF.